The 26 T cell receptor beta chains below come from one sample, sequenced in a study of blood T cell repertoires in COVID-19. Sequencing used immunoSEQ multiplex PCR; TCRdb keeps in-frame clones, though not all of them. This table holds approximately 290,000 clones, roughly 90% found once. The source material was PBMCs or T cells enriched from blood (not recorded which). The origin of the receptors is a woman aged 18-29 years with acute COVID-19.

The rearrangement joins TRBV28 to TRBJ2-3; 8 bases map to TRBD2. The trim removed 6 bases at V and 2 bases at J, leaving 7 bases unmatched. The CDR3 runs to 15 residues. Germline CDR1 reads MDHEN; CDR2 reads SYDVKM. The CDR3 is CASSPAGVDTDTQYF. DNA of the CDR3: TGTGCCAGCAGCCCAGCGGGAGTTGACACAGATACGCAGTATTTT.

The V call is TRBV28, the J call TRBJ2-7; TRBD2 aligns across 9 bases. Germline loops: CDR1 MDHEN, CDR2 SYDVKM. V shed 8 bases, J shed 7 bases, and the junction held 12 bases outside the gene matches. The CDR3 has 14 amino acids. CDR3 loop: CASSSGGSQLEQYF. CDR3 sequence (DNA): TGTGCCAGCTCGAGCGGGGGGTCCCAATTAGAGCAGTACTTC.

This sequence joins TRBV11-1 and TRBJ1-1; a weak D match, TRBD1 (5 bases). V was trimmed by 7 bases and J by 9 bases, leaving 24 bases between them. This CDR3 is 15 amino acids long. Germline-derived CDR1 and CDR2 are SGHAT and FQDESV (reference sequence). Here the CDR3 DNA reads TGTGCCAGCACCGACCTATTCCAGGGATTCGATAAAGCTTTCTTT. It translates to CASTDLFQGFDKAFF.

The rearrangement uses TRBV12-3 or TRBV12-4 and TRBJ1-2; a weak D match, TRBD1 (6 bases). CDR3 length: 13 residues. V shed 1 base and J shed 4 bases, with 7 bases lying between them. As DNA, the CDR3 is TGTGCCAGCAGTTTAGGACAGGTCTATGGCTACACCTTC. Protein: CASSLGQVYGYTF.

The rearrangement uses TRBV28 and TRBJ1-6; possible D gene TRBD1, 5 bases. Germline loops: CDR1 MDHEN, CDR2 SYDVKM. The CDR3 spans 17 residues. Trimming left V 3 bases short and J 4 bases short, with 16 bases between. For the CDR3, the DNA is TGTGCCAGCAGTTTCTCCTTACAGGTCTTATATAATTCACCCCTCCACTTT. As protein: CASSFSLQVLYNSPLHF.

The chain recombines TRBV7-9 with TRBJ1-5, with 9 bases fitting TRBD1. V was clipped by 5 bases and J by 1 base; unmatched bases: 15. The germline CDR1 and CDR2 sequences are SEHNR and FQNEAQ (reference sequence). The CDR3 spans 19 residues. The CDR3 protein is CASSLDRGELVESNQPQHF. CDR3 bases: TGTGCCAGCAGCCTAGACAGGGGGGAGTTAGTAGAAAGCAATCAGCCCCAGCATTTT.

The genes are TRBV12-3 or TRBV12-4 and TRBJ1-1, with D perhaps matching TRBD1 (5 bases). The CDR3 covers 13 residues. V lost 10 bases, J lost 4 bases, and 16 bases lay in between. Here the CDR3 reads CATLGLGSTEAFF. The CDR3 bases are TGTGCCACCCTGGGGCTTGGATCCACTGAAGCTTTCTTT.

The rearrangement links TRBV7-3 to TRBJ2-2; 7 nucleotides align to TRBD2. J was trimmed by 2 bases and V by 2 bases; bases with no gene match: 8. The germline CDR1 and CDR2 sequences are SGHTA and FQGTGA. This CDR3 region has 17 residues. The CDR3 DNA is TGTGCCAGCAGCTTATTGGACGGGAGGTTTAACACCGGGGAGCTGTTTTTT. It specifies CASSLLDGRFNTGELFF.

CDR3 in amino acids: CAWSATGPYEQYF. As DNA, the CDR3 is TGTGCCTGGAGTGCTACAGGGCCCTACGAGCAGTACTTC. The rearrangement joins TRBV30 to TRBJ2-7; the D gene is possibly TRBD1 (6 bases). The CDR3 spans 13 residues. V was trimmed by 1 base and J by 2 bases, leaving 9 bases between them. The germline gives CDR1 GTSNPN, CDR2 SVGIG (reference sequence).

This chain connects TRBV27 to TRBJ1-1; D remains ambiguous. The CDR3 is 15 residues long. Germline V lookup: CDR1 MNHEY, CDR2 SMNVEV (reference sequence). The germline V and J ends were trimmed by 6 bases and 5 bases, with 19 bases remaining between them. The CDR3 bases are TGTGCCAGCAGGCCGATTTGGATTATGCGGACTGAAGCTTTCTTT. Protein sequence: CASRPIWIMRTEAFF.

The V call is TRBV28, the J call TRBJ2-7, with TRBD2 matching 9 bases. CDR1 is MDHEN, CDR2 SYDVKM, per germline. V lost 6 bases, J lost 7 bases, and 10 bases stayed unmatched. The CDR3 extends over 14 amino acids. The CDR3 here is CASSLAGGPMEQYF. The CDR3 DNA follows: TGTGCCAGCAGCCTGGCGGGAGGGCCCATGGAGCAGTACTTC.

The chain's CDR3 is CASSTSWTSRVASTNEKLFF. The CDR3 DNA follows: TGTGCCAGCAGCACCTCCTGGACGAGCAGGGTTGCCTCAACTAATGAAAAACTGTTTTTT. The genes are TRBV28 and TRBJ1-4; possible D gene TRBD1, 5 bases. In germline, CDR1 is MDHEN, CDR2 SYDVKM. The CDR3 consists of 20 residues. The V and J ends lost 6 bases and 0 bases respectively, with 26 bases between them.

Only a few counts were recorded for this clone. This chain links TRBV14 with TRBJ2-7; TRBD1 agrees at 9 bases. The CDR3 runs 16 residues. The junction had 9 bases not matched to a gene; V was cut back by 5 bases and J by 1 base. Germline V CDR1 and CDR2: SGHDN, FVKESK. The CDR3 here is CASSIKPGQGSYEQYF. As DNA, the CDR3 is TGTGCCAGCAGCATCAAACCGGGACAGGGTTCCTACGAGCAGTACTTC. Drawing the rest from reference TRBV14 and TRBJ2-7, the complete variable domain is EAGVTQFPSHSVIEKGQTVTLRCDPISGHDNLYWYRRVMGKEIKFLLHFVKESKQDESGMPNNRFLAERTGGTYSTLKVQPAELEDSGVYFCASSIKPGQGSYEQYFGPGTRLTVT.

This clone was seen a handful of times. The chain couples TRBV30 to TRBJ2-1; TRBD1 agrees at 10 bases. Germline values: CDR1 GTSNPN, CDR2 SVGIG (reference sequence). Unmatched junction bases numbered 4, after V lost 0 bases and J lost 2 bases. The CDR3 is 16 residues long. The CDR3 spells CAWSVLGTGAYNEQFF. The CDR3 nucleotides read TGTGCCTGGAGTGTACTGGGGACAGGGGCCTACAATGAGCAGTTCTTC.

The V gene is TRBV7-9, the J gene TRBJ1-2; 8 bases are a match to TRBD1. The germline CDR1 and CDR2 sequences are SEHNR and FQNEAQ (reference sequence). The CDR3 covers 15 residues. The trim removed 3 bases at V and 4 bases at J, leaving 7 bases unmatched. The CDR3 loop reads CASSFNADRAYGYTF. CDR3 coding DNA: TGTGCCAGCAGCTTTAACGCGGACAGGGCCTATGGCTACACCTTC.

The chain uses TRBV7-9 and TRBJ2-1, with TRBD2 matching 8 bases. There are 15 residues in the CDR3. Germline V gene data show CDR1 as SEHNR and CDR2 as FQNEAQ (reference sequence). After removal of 5 bases from V and 6 bases from J, the junction contained 9 bases not matched to a gene. In DNA form, the CDR3 reads TGTGCCAGCAGCCCCACCCTCGGGAGGGCCAATGAGCAGTTCTTC. Translated, it gives CASSPTLGRANEQFF.

The V call is TRBV28, the J call TRBJ2-1; 15 bases map to TRBD2. The CDR3 loop spans 19 amino acids. J lost 6 bases, V lost 6 bases, and 15 bases had no gene match. Germline values: CDR1 MDHEN, CDR2 SYDVKM. The CDR3 coding sequence is TGTGCCAGCAGCCGTACCGGGACTAGCGGGAGGCCGAGGTCCAATGAGCAGTTCTTC. Its translation is CASSRTGTSGRPRSNEQFF.

The chain employs TRBV18 and TRBJ1-1; D remains ambiguous. Germline V gene data show CDR1 as KGHSH and CDR2 as LQKENI. V was trimmed by 8 bases and J by 3 bases, leaving 13 bases between them. The CDR3 is 13 residues long. The CDR3 DNA reads as TGTGCCAGCACTTTAGGCGGAGACACTGAAGCTTTCTTT. Translated, it gives CASTLGGDTEAFF.

The CDR3 DNA is TGTGCCAGCTCACTAGGACTAGCGGGAGACGGGCACGAGCAGTACTTC. Protein sequence: CASSLGLAGDGHEQYF. V and J are TRBV18 and TRBJ2-7, with TRBD2 identical over 13 bases. This CDR3 region has 16 residues. J lost 5 bases, V lost 4 bases, and 8 bases had no gene match. In germline, CDR1 is KGHSH, CDR2 LQKENI.

The rearrangement links TRBV7-9 to TRBJ2-3; D might be TRBD2 (5 bases). Trimming took off 5 bases at V and 1 base at J, with 13 bases between the two ends. Germline CDR1 and CDR2: SEHNR and FQNEAQ (reference sequence). This CDR3 has 15 amino acids. The DNA for the CDR3 is TGTGCCAGCAGCAGTAGAGGGTCTGGCACAGATACGCAGTATTTT. Protein: CASSSRGSGTDTQYF.

The rearrangement links TRBV28 to TRBJ1-2; no clear D. Deletions cut 3 bases from V and 8 bases from J, with 13 bases between. This CDR3 comprises 13 residues. Germline CDR1 is MDHEN and CDR2 is SYDVKM. CDR3 in DNA: TGTGCCAGCAGTTTCCGGGAACTTAACGGCTACACCTTC. This encodes CASSFRELNGYTF.

DNA of the CDR3: TGTGCCAGCAGTGACATCCAAGAGACCCAGTACTTC. Translating gives CASSDIQETQYF. The rearrangement links TRBV2 to TRBJ2-5; D gene uncertain. Germline assignment: CDR1 SNHLY and CDR2 FYNNEI. V was cut by 3 bases and J by 1 base, with 3 bases left in between. This CDR3 is 12 amino acids long.

The chain combines TRBV11-3 with TRBJ2-3; D perhaps matches TRBD1 (6 bases). CDR3 length: 14 amino acids. CDR1 and CDR2 from the germline V gene are SGHNT and YENEEA. Trimming removed 6 bases at V and 2 bases at J, with 12 bases between. The CDR3 DNA follows: TGTGCCAGCAGACAAGACAGGTTCACAGATACGCAGTATTTT. Translation: CASRQDRFTDTQYF. Together with reference TRBV11-3 and TRBJ2-3, the CDR3 gives the full variable domain: EAGVVQSPRYKIIEKKQPVAFWCNPISGHNTLYWYLQNLGQGPELLIRYENEEAVDDSQLPKDRFSAERLKGVDSTLKIQPAELGDSAVYLCASRQDRFTDTQYFGPGTRLTVL.

The chain links TRBV4-1 to TRBJ2-3; TRBD2 matches 7 bases. The CDR3 extends over 14 amino acids. V was pared by 4 bases and J by 4 bases, with 5 bases of the junction left unmatched. Germline CDR1 reads MGHRA; CDR2 reads YSYEKL. CDR3 amino acids: CASSPGGGADTQYF. The CDR3 nucleotides are TGCGCCAGCAGCCCTGGGGGGGGTGCAGATACGCAGTATTTT.

The V call is TRBV28, the J call TRBJ2-7, with 7 nucleotides matching TRBD1. The CDR3 loop spans 17 amino acids. Trimming at V came to 1 base and at J to 5 bases, leaving 14 bases not matched to a gene. In germline, CDR1 is MDHEN, CDR2 SYDVKM. CDR3 sequence (DNA): TGTGCCAGCAGTTTATCCCCCACAGGGGAAGGGCTCGACGAGCAGTACTTC. Protein sequence: CASSLSPTGEGLDEQYF.

V and J are TRBV5-8 and TRBJ2-3, with D unresolved. The CDR3 length is 14 residues. Per the germline V gene, CDR1 is SGHTS and CDR2 is YDEGEE. The V end was cut by 0 bases, the J end by 4 bases, with 9 bases between. CDR3 nucleotide sequence: TGTGCCAGCAGCTTGGCCCCGTACTCAGATACGCAGTATTTT. Its protein product is CASSLAPYSDTQYF. Filled out from reference TRBV5-8 and TRBJ2-3, the complete variable domain reads EAGVTQSPTHLIKTRGQQATLRCSPISGHTSVYWYQQALGLGLQFLLWYDEGEERNRGNFPPRFSGRQFPNYSSELNVNALELEDSALYLCASSLAPYSDTQYFGPGTRLTVL.